Presented here are 32 T cell receptor beta chains from one specimen sequenced in a study of neurological immune-mediated disorders. Using its own MiXCR run on the 5' RACE reads, TCRdb lists one record per CDR3 protein. The sample carries 45,000 to 60,000 distinct CDR3 sequences, around 3.9% recorded once. The specimen was PBMCs. All receptors derive from a man younger than 45 with multiple sclerosis.

There are many counts of this clonotype. The CDR3 region has the DNA TGCAGTGCTCCCGGGACCGGCGGAGGGGGCATTCAGTACTTC. Protein product: CSAPGTGGGGIQYF. The chain has TRBV20-1 and TRBJ2-4, with D perhaps TRBD1 or TRBD2 (6 bases each). The CDR3 has 14 residues. Germline values: CDR1 DFQATT, CDR2 SNEGSKA (reference sequence). The V and J ends lost 5 bases and 9 bases respectively, with 20 bases between them.

At least ten counts were recorded for this clonotype. The chain uses TRBV29-1 and TRBJ2-7; 7 bases match TRBD2. From germline, CDR1 is SQVTM and CDR2 ANQGSEA. Trimming cost V 0 bases and J 6 bases; bases outside gene matches: 2. The CDR3 totals 12 residues. CDR3 nucleotide sequence: TGCAGCGTTGAAGACAGGGAGGGCGAGCAGTACTTC. It encodes CSVEDREGEQYF.

This clonotype was seen at least ten times. The gene calls are TRBV5-1 and TRBJ1-1; tentatively, D is TRBD1 (6 bases). Trimming took 3 bases from V and 0 from J, leaving 12 bases between them. Germline loops: CDR1 SGHRS, CDR2 YFSETQ. The CDR3 runs to 15 residues. The CDR3 region has the DNA TGCGCCAGCAGCTCAGGACAGAACATGAACACTGAAGCTTTCTTT. Its translation: CASSSGQNMNTEAFF.

This clonotype has only a few counts. The genes are TRBV28 and TRBJ1-5; D gene unclear. Germline CDR1 reads MDHEN; CDR2 reads SYDVKM. The CDR3 extends over 14 amino acids. V lost 2 bases to trimming and J lost 1 base, with 6 bases between them. This CDR3 is CASSLRESNQPQHF. The CDR3 nucleotides read TGTGCCAGCAGTTTAAGGGAAAGCAATCAGCCCCAGCATTTT. Full variable domain (outside the CDR3, taken from reference TRBV28 and TRBJ1-5): DVKVTQSSRYLVKRTGEKVFLECVQDMDHENMFWYRQDPGLGLRLIYFSYDVKMKEKGDIPEGYSVSREKKERFSLILESASTNQTSMYLCASSLRESNQPQHFGDGTRLSIL.

The table lists this clonotype with many counts. This sequence joins TRBV7-8 and TRBJ2-7; 8 bases map to TRBD1. In germline, CDR1 is SGHVS, CDR2 FQNEAQ. Trimming at V came to 5 bases and at J to 2 bases, leaving 5 bases not matched to a gene. This CDR3 is built from 14 residues. CDR3 loop: CASSDGTGPYEQYF. As DNA, the CDR3 is TGTGCCAGCAGCGACGGGACAGGCCCCTACGAGCAGTACTTC.

This clonotype was detected ten times or more. The V call is TRBV7-8, the J call TRBJ2-2; the D gene could be TRBD1 or TRBD2 (5 bases each). Germline V gene lookup returns CDR1 SGHVS and CDR2 FQNEAQ. With 5 bases removed from V and 0 bases from J, the gap between germline ends came to 13 bases. The CDR3 length is 16 residues. In DNA, the CDR3 is TGTGCCAGCAGCCAGCGAGGGGCAGCGAACACCGGGGAGCTGTTTTTT. It is translated as CASSQRGAANTGELFF.

This clonotype was counted ten times or more. The rearrangement joins TRBV12-3 or TRBV12-4 to TRBJ2-3, with D perhaps matching TRBD2 (6 bases). The germline V and J ends were trimmed by 6 bases and 4 bases, with 14 bases remaining between them. The CDR3 spans 14 residues. In DNA, the CDR3 is TGTGCCAGCAGGCCGGGACTCTTGGCAGATACGCAGTATTTT. Its protein is CASRPGLLADTQYF.

This clonotype was picked up a small number of times. A clone one base away is much larger, so this may be a read error. DNA for the CDR3: TGCAGCGTTGGGGCGCCGGAGAACCAGTACTTC. As protein: CSVGAPENQYF. This chain connects TRBV29-1 to TRBJ2-5, with D hard to call. The germline V gene has CDR1 SQVTM and CDR2 ANQGSEA. The CDR3 spans 11 residues.

The table lists this clonotype with many counts. This chain links TRBV29-1 with TRBJ2-1; TRBD2 aligns across 9 bases. Germline CDR1 is SQVTM and CDR2 is ANQGSEA. This CDR3 has 13 residues. J gave up 15 bases and V 5 bases, and 14 bases lay outside the gene matches. This chain's CDR3 is CSVRSGGTREWFF. CDR3 nucleotides: TGCAGCGTTAGGAGCGGGGGGACAAGGGAGTGGTTCTTC.

V and J are TRBV12-3 or TRBV12-4 and TRBJ1-2, with D unclear. V lost 6 bases and J 7 bases, leaving 18 bases between the germline ends. The CDR3 runs 14 residues. The CDR3 is CASSRRKGDSGYTF. Written as DNA, the CDR3 is TGTGCCAGCAGCCGTAGAAAGGGTGATTCTGGCTACACCTTC.

With regard to this clonotype: This may be a read error, as it is one base from a much larger clone. V is TRBV5-1 and J is TRBJ2-1; D is possibly TRBD2 (5 bases). The V gene lost 4 bases and the J gene lost 6 bases, with 23 bases spanning the gap. This CDR3 comprises 17 residues. Germline V lookup: CDR1 SGHRS, CDR2 YFSETQ. Here the CDR3 reads CASSPKAELVFFNEQFF. CDR3 DNA: TGCGCCAGCAGCCCGAAAGCGGAATTGGTTTTCTTCAATGAGCAGTTCTTC.

In this sample, this clonotype turned up many times. The V gene is TRBV7-6, the J gene TRBJ2-5, with 8 bases lining up with TRBD2. Trimming took 5 bases from V and 2 from J; bases not matched to a gene: 4. This CDR3 spans 14 amino acids. The germline gives CDR1 SGHVS, CDR2 FNYEAQ. The CDR3 protein is CASSRPGGQETQYF. The CDR3 coding sequence is TGTGCCAGCAGCCGCCCGGGGGGGCAAGAGACCCAGTACTTC.

The gene calls are TRBV18 and TRBJ2-3; no clear D. Germline V CDR1 and CDR2: KGHSH, LQKENI. This CDR3 region has 15 residues. V lost 0 bases, J lost 0 bases, and 7 bases lay in between. The CDR3 DNA follows: TGTGCCAGCTCACCACCGTCACAGAGCACAGATACGCAGTATTTT. Translated, it gives CASSPPSQSTDTQYF. Supplemented by reference TRBV18 and TRBJ2-3, the full variable domain reads NAGVMQNPRHLVRRRGQEARLRCSPMKGHSHVYWYRQLPEEGLKFMVYLQKENIIDESGMPKERFSAEFPKEGPSILRIQQVVRGDSAAYFCASSPPSQSTDTQYFGPGTRLTVL.

This clonotype was found many times. The V and J genes are TRBV6-1 and TRBJ2-5; 8 nucleotides align to TRBD1. Per the germline V gene, CDR1 is MNHNS and CDR2 is SASEGT. This CDR3 is built from 15 residues. With 7 bases clipped from V and 0 bases from J, the junction kept 7 bases outside the gene matches. CDR3 sequence (DNA): TGTGCCAGCAAACGACAGGGGATCGACCAAGAGACCCAGTACTTC. Its protein is CASKRQGIDQETQYF.

This clonotype was observed many times. This chain links TRBV2 with TRBJ1-6; D perhaps matches TRBD1 (5 bases). Trimming left V 6 bases short and J 7 bases short, with 10 bases between. The CDR3 length is 13 residues. Germline lookup yields CDR1 SNHLY and CDR2 FYNNEI. The CDR3 nucleotides are TGTGCCAGCAGATTGCGACAGAATTCACCCCTCCACTTT. It is translated as CASRLRQNSPLHF.

In this sample, this clonotype turned up many times. The V gene is TRBV7-9, the J gene TRBJ1-1; possible D gene TRBD1, 5 bases. This CDR3 is 15 amino acids long. Germline lookup yields CDR1 SEHNR and CDR2 FQNEAQ (reference sequence). Deletions cut 1 base from V and 0 bases from J, with 9 bases between. CDR3 loop: CASSLGVGLNTEAFF. In DNA, the CDR3 is TGTGCCAGCAGCTTAGGAGTGGGACTGAACACTGAAGCTTTCTTT.

Many counts were recorded for this clonotype. J is TRBJ2-7 and V is TRBV5-1, with TRBD2 matching 8 bases. The CDR3 extends over 14 amino acids. V dropped 3 bases and J dropped 0; count of bases not matched to a gene: 2. From germline, CDR1 is SGHRS and CDR2 YFSETQ. The CDR3 bases are TGCGCCAGCAGCTCCAGCGGGAGCTCCTACGAGCAGTACTTC. Translating gives CASSSSGSSYEQYF.

There are many counts of this clonotype. The chain carries TRBV29-1 and TRBJ2-2, with 7 bases that match TRBD1. Germline-derived CDR1 and CDR2 are SQVTM and ANQGSEA. This CDR3 spans 16 amino acids. The junction had 15 bases not matched to a gene; V was cut back by 7 bases and J by 4 bases. The CDR3 nucleotides read TGCAGCGGTATTGTGTTACAGGGGACCAGCACCGGGGAGCTGTTTTTT. It is translated as CSGIVLQGTSTGELFF.

This clonotype was counted many times. J is TRBJ1-2 and V is TRBV7-2; TRBD1 aligns across 10 bases. This CDR3 is built from 18 residues. Germline V gives CDR1 SGHTA, CDR2 FQGNSA. The V and J ends lost 5 bases and 6 bases, in that order; junction bases with no gene match: 18. CDR3 bases: TGTGCCAGCAGCCGGACAGGGGGATCTGAGGGGCTACTAAATGGCTACACCTTC. It is translated as CASSRTGGSEGLLNGYTF.

This clonotype showed up many times. V is TRBV20-1 and J is TRBJ2-2; D is ambiguous. Germline V CDR1 and CDR2: DFQATT, SNEGSKA (reference sequence). V lost 2 bases to trimming and J lost 0 bases, with 7 bases between them. The CDR3 totals 14 residues. Written as DNA, the CDR3 is TGCAGTGCTAGAAGCTACGCGAACACCGGGGAGCTGTTTTTT. It encodes CSARSYANTGELFF.

This clonotype was recorded many times. The V call is TRBV20-1, the J call TRBJ1-1, with D uncertain. Trimming cost V 3 bases and J 2 bases, with 7 bases left between them. Germline CDR1 is DFQATT and CDR2 is SNEGSKA (reference sequence). This CDR3 has 12 residues. CDR3 protein: CSASKENTEAFF. The CDR3 DNA follows: TGCAGTGCTAGTAAGGAAAACACTGAAGCTTTCTTT.

This clonotype came up many times. The V and J genes are TRBV5-1 and TRBJ2-1; 7 bases match TRBD2. CDR1 is SGHRS and CDR2 is YFSETQ in the germline V gene. V lost 3 bases, J lost 2 bases, and 8 bases stayed unmatched. This CDR3 spans 16 amino acids. CDR3 in amino acids: CASSSGNGRAYNEQFF. The CDR3 region has the DNA TGCGCCAGCAGCTCCGGTAATGGGAGGGCCTACAATGAGCAGTTCTTC.

There are a few counts of this clonotype. The chain recombines TRBV30 with TRBJ2-5; unclear D gene. The length of the CDR3 is 13 residues. Per germline, CDR1 GTSNPN and CDR2 SVGIG (reference sequence). Trimming removed 0 bases at V and 3 bases at J, with 8 bases between. Here the CDR3 DNA reads TGTGCCTGGAGTGTACCCGGTAAAGAGACCCAGTACTTC. Protein product: CAWSVPGKETQYF.

This clonotype was recorded at least ten times. This chain uses TRBV6-5 with TRBJ2-2; D not resolved. This CDR3 has 18 residues. The V and J ends lost 0 bases and 0 bases respectively, with 14 bases between them. Germline V gives CDR1 MNHEY, CDR2 SVGAGI. The CDR3 nucleotides are TGTGCCAGCAGTTACTCGTGGGTGACCACCGCGAACACCGGGGAGCTGTTTTTT. Amino acid sequence: CASSYSWVTTANTGELFF.

Of note for this clonotype: A clone one base away is much larger, so this may be a read error. V and J are TRBV11-2 and TRBJ2-2, with D maybe TRBD1 (6 bases). Per germline, CDR1 SGHAT and CDR2 FQNNGV. The CDR3 is 15 amino acids. The CDR3 DNA follows: TGTGCCAGCAGCGAGAGGTCAGGGGCAACCGTGGAGCTGTTTTTT. Residues: CASSERSGATVELFF.

With regard to this clonotype: A read error may produce the germline difference seen at one junction end. The J gene is TRBJ1-6, the V gene TRBV20-1; possible D gene TRBD1, 5 bases. Germline V gives CDR1 DFQATT, CDR2 SNEGSKA (reference sequence). The CDR3 consists of 14 residues. CDR3 protein: CSASPGTDGSPLNF. For the CDR3, the DNA is TGCAGTGCTAGTCCCGGGACGGACGGTTCGCCCCTCAACTTT.

This clonotype was picked up many times. The CDR3 DNA is TGCAGTGCTAGAGGTTCACTAGCGGGAGGGCCGAATACAGATACGCAGTATTTT. It yields the protein CSARGSLAGGPNTDTQYF. The V gene is TRBV20-1, the J gene TRBJ2-3; 13 bases fit TRBD2. The CDR3 length is 18 residues. After removal of 1 base from V and 3 bases from J, the junction contained 10 bases not matched to a gene. Germline CDR1 DFQATT, CDR2 SNEGSKA (reference sequence).

Concerning this clonotype itself: At one end, the junction sequence differs from germline, possibly due to a read error. The V gene is TRBV5-1, the J gene TRBJ1-6; tentative D call: TRBD1 (5 bases). Germline V gives CDR1 SGHRS, CDR2 YFSETQ. The CDR3 is made up of 15 amino acids. Written as DNA, the CDR3 is TGCGCCAGCAGCTCCCCTGGGTCTGGGGCTTCACCCCTCAACTTT. The encoded protein is CASSSPGSGASPLNF.

This clonotype was seen repeatedly, ten times or more. The chain combines TRBV4-1 with TRBJ1-4; 8 positions match TRBD1. The V segment lost 3 bases and the J segment 4 bases; nucleotides outside the gene matches: 1. The CDR3 is 14 amino acids. Per germline, CDR1 MGHRA and CDR2 YSYEKL. This chain's CDR3 is CASSQGQVNEKLFF. CDR3 DNA sequence: TGCGCCAGCAGCCAGGGACAGGTTAATGAAAAACTGTTTTTT.

On this clonotype itself: A junction end diverges from the germline sequence, so it may reflect a read error. The chain has TRBV10-2 and TRBJ1-5; 7 nucleotides agree with TRBD1. The CDR3 totals 13 residues. The germline V gene has CDR1 WSHSY and CDR2 SAAADI. The CDR3 DNA sequence: TGCGCCTCGAATGAGGGGGCTGAGGAGCCCCAGAATTTT. This gives the protein CASNEGAEEPQNF.

The sample holds many counts of this clonotype. The rearrangement uses TRBV9 and TRBJ2-1; D is unresolved. Germline V gene data show CDR1 as SGDLS and CDR2 as YYNGEE. This CDR3 has 16 amino acids. V was pared by 0 bases and J by 6 bases, with 16 bases between. In DNA form, the CDR3 reads TGTGCCAGCAGCGTAGCCTCGGCAAACGCCCGCAATGAGCAGTTCTTC. Translating it yields CASSVASANARNEQFF.

This clonotype was recorded a few times. A much larger clonotype is one base distant, so this may be a read error. The chain joins TRBV28 to TRBJ2-5; D uncertain. With 5 bases removed from V and 1 base from J, the gap between germline ends came to 8 bases. This CDR3 region has 13 residues. The germline V gene has CDR1 MDHEN and CDR2 SYDVKM. The CDR3 loop reads CASSRKGQETQYF. CDR3 DNA sequence: TGTGCCAGCAGTCGAAAGGGCCAAGAGACCCAGTACTTC.